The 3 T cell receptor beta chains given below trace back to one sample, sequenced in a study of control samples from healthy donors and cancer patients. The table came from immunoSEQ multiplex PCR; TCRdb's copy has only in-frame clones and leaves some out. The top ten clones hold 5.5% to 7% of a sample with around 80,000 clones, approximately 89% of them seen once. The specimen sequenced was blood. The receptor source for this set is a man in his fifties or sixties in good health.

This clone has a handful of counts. CDR3 coding DNA: TGCAGCAAGAAGACTAGTTCAGATACGCAGTATTTT. As protein: CSKKTSSDTQYF. The chain recombines TRBV29-1 with TRBJ2-3; possible D gene TRBD2, 6 bases. Trimming stripped 8 bases from V and 4 bases from J, with 13 bases between. The CDR3 totals 12 residues. Per the germline V gene, CDR1 is SQVTM and CDR2 is ANQGSEA.

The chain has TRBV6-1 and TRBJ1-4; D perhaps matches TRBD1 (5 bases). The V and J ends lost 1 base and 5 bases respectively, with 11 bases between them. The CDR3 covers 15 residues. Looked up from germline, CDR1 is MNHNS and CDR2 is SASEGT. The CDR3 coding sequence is TGTGCCAGCAGTGAAGGGGGGAGCAAGAATGAAAAACTGTTTTTT. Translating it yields CASSEGGSKNEKLFF.

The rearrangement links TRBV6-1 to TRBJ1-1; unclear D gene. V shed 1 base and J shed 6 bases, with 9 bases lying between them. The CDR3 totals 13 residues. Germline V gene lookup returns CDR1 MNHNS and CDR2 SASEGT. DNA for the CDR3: TGTGCCAGCAGTGAAGGGGTTGGACCTGAAGCTTTCTTT. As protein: CASSEGVGPEAFF.